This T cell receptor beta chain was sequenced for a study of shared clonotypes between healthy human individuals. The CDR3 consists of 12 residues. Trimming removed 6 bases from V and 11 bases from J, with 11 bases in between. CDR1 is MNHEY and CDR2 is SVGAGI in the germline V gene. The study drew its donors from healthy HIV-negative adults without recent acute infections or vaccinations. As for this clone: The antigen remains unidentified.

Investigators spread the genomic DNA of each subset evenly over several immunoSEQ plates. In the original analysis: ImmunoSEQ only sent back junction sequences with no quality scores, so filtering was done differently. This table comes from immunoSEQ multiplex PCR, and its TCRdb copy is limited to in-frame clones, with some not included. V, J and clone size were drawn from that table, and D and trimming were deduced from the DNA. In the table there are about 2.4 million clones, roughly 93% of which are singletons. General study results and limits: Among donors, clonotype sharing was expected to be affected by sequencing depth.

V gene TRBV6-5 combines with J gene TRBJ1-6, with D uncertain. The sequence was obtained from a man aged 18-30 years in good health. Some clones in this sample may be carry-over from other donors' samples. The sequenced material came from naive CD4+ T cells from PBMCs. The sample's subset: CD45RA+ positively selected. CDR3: CASSSPRTPLHF. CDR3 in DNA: TGTGCCAGCAGCTCCCCGAGGACACCCCTCCACTTT.